The next 25 T cell receptor beta chains were all read from a single sample in a study of T cell responses to AZD1222 COVID-19 vaccine. The method was immunoSEQ multiplex PCR; TCRdb's version includes in-frame clones alone and lacks a portion of them. This sample has 170,000 or so clones, with approximately 92% found just once. Specimen: peripheral blood, collected 28 days after the second dose of the MenACWY control vaccine. The receptor source for this set is an adult who received the MenACWY meningococcal vaccine as a control.

This chain uses TRBV5-1 with TRBJ2-3, with D possibly being TRBD1 (6 bases). Trimming cost V 3 bases and J 5 bases, with 16 bases left between them. The CDR3 is 15 residues long. The germline gives CDR1 SGHRS, CDR2 YFSETQ. The CDR3 protein is CASSSTGRRGDTQYF. The DNA for the CDR3 is TGCGCCAGCAGCTCGACAGGACGCCGGGGAGATACGCAGTATTTT. The complete variable domain, with remaining parts taken from reference TRBV5-1 and TRBJ2-3, reads KAGVTQTPRYLIKTRGQQVTLSCSPISGHRSVSWYQQTPGQGLQFLFEYFSETQRNKGNFPGRFSGRQFSNSRSEMNVSTLELGDSALYLCASSSTGRRGDTQYFGPGTRLTVL.

The chain employs TRBV7-6 and TRBJ2-1, with D possibly TRBD1 on 6 matching bases. Germline values: CDR1 SGHVS, CDR2 FNYEAQ. Trimming took off 4 bases at V and 0 bases at J, with 16 bases between the two ends. The CDR3 has 17 amino acids. This chain's CDR3 is CASSSLGHSSSYNEQFF. DNA of the CDR3: TGTGCCAGCAGCTCATTGGGACATTCTAGCTCCTACAATGAGCAGTTCTTC.

The genes are TRBV5-6 and TRBJ1-6, with TRBD1 as a possible D gene (5 bases). Germline V CDR1 and CDR2: SGHDT, YYEEEE. The CDR3 has 14 amino acids. V was clipped by 7 bases and J by 9 bases, with 17 bases between them. In DNA, the CDR3 is TGTGCCAGCGGTGATGGGGGGAGGGTTTCACCCCTCCACTTT. It translates to CASGDGGRVSPLHF. The whole variable domain, remainder taken from reference TRBV5-6 and TRBJ1-6, is DAGVTQSPTHLIKTRGQQVTLRCSPKSGHDTVSWYQQALGQGPQFIFQYYEEEERQRGNFPDRFSGHQFPNYSSELNVNALLLGDSALYLCASGDGGRVSPLHFGNGTRLTVT.

The chain joins TRBV6-5 to TRBJ1-5; D may be TRBD1 (6 bases). V was cut by 9 bases and J by 4 bases, with 19 bases left in between. There are 15 residues in the CDR3. Germline loops: CDR1 MNHEY, CDR2 SVGAGI. CDR3 coding DNA: TGTGCCAGTCGACAGGATACTATAGCAAATCAGCCCCAGCATTTT. It specifies CASRQDTIANQPQHF.

The chain joins TRBV4-3 to TRBJ1-2, with D maybe TRBD1 (5 bases). The V end was cut by 1 base, the J end by 4 bases, with 13 bases between. This CDR3 has 15 residues. Germline V CDR1 and CDR2: LGHNA, YSLEER. CDR3 region: CASSQGEKGRYGYTF. In nucleotides, the CDR3 is TGCGCCAGCAGCCAAGGGGAGAAGGGGCGCTATGGCTACACCTTC.

The V gene is TRBV7-2, the J gene TRBJ1-3, with TRBD1 as a possible D gene (6 bases). V was clipped by 10 bases and J by 0 bases, with 13 bases between them. There are 14 residues in the CDR3. The germline V gene has CDR1 SGHTA and CDR2 FQGNSA. Written as DNA, the CDR3 is TGTGCCACCGGTCCAGGGGTCTCTGGAAACACCATATATTTT. Protein product: CATGPGVSGNTIYF.

The gene calls are TRBV19 and TRBJ1-2; no reliable D call. From germline, CDR1 is LNHDA and CDR2 SQIVND (reference sequence). CDR3 size: 14 residues. V was clipped by 3 bases and J by 6 bases, with 14 bases between them. CDR3 sequence (DNA): TGTGCCAGTAGTATGGGTCGATACATGGATGGCTACACCTTC. Translated: CASSMGRYMDGYTF.

V is TRBV21-1 and J is TRBJ2-5; the table assigns TRBD1, which was not confirmed against the DNA. TRBV21-1 is given as a pseudogene. There are 13 residues in the CDR3. The CDR3 is CASSKGPEETQYF. The CDR3 coding sequence is TGTGCCAGCAGCAAAGGCCCAGAAGAGACCCAGTACTTC.

The chain links TRBV7-8 to TRBJ1-2; the D is unclear. Trimming shortened V by 1 base and J by 2 bases, and 8 bases separated the two germline ends. The CDR3 totals 14 residues. The germline CDR1 and CDR2 sequences are SGHVS and FQNEAQ. The CDR3 sequence is CASSLEGRNYGYTF. The CDR3 DNA reads as TGTGCCAGCAGCTTAGAGGGCAGGAACTATGGCTACACCTTC. The variable domain in full, with the rest retrieved from reference TRBV7-8 and TRBJ1-2, is GAGVSQSPRYKVAKRGQDVALRCDPISGHVSLFWYQQALGQGPEFLTYFQNEAQLDKSGLPSDRFFAERPEGSVSTLKIQRTQQEDSAVYLCASSLEGRNYGYTFGSGTRLTVV.

This clone was detected only once. In DNA form, the CDR3 reads TGTGCCAGCAGCTTATCGGGGACCTACGAGCAGTACTTC. It translates to CASSLSGTYEQYF. The chain joins TRBV11-2 to TRBJ2-7; a weak D match, TRBD2 (5 bases). Trimming shortened V by 2 bases and J by 2 bases, and 7 bases separated the two germline ends. This CDR3 is 13 amino acids long. Looked up from germline, CDR1 is SGHAT and CDR2 is FQNNGV.

J is TRBJ2-1 and V is TRBV19; D is unresolved. Looked up from germline, CDR1 is LNHDA and CDR2 is SQIVND (reference sequence). CDR3 length equals 14 residues. The V and J ends lost 6 bases and 10 bases respectively, with 19 bases between them. The CDR3 reads CASRVSDVSGEQFF. Here the CDR3 DNA reads TGTGCCAGTAGGGTCTCGGACGTATCCGGCGAGCAGTTCTTC.

This clone has only one observation. The chain joins TRBV6-5 to TRBJ1-6; no clear D. The ends were cut back, 4 bases at V and 11 bases at J, with 12 bases in the middle. Germline-derived CDR1 and CDR2 are MNHEY and SVGAGI. This CDR3 is 13 amino acids long. The chain's CDR3 is CASSSLRGAPLHF. The CDR3, as DNA: TGTGCCAGCAGTTCTCTTCGGGGAGCACCCCTCCACTTT.

Details on this clone: One end of the junction is discordant with germline, which a read error may explain. V is TRBV5-1 and J is TRBJ1-2; 7 bases map to TRBD1. The CDR3 runs to 13 residues. CDR1 is SGHRS, CDR2 YFSETQ, per germline. The CDR3 DNA is TGCGCCAGCAGCTTGGGACAGGGAAGTCTCTGGGCCTTC. It codes for CASSLGQGSLWAF.

This rearrangement joins TRBV19 to TRBJ1-2; the match to TRBD1 covers 7 bases. Unmatched junction bases numbered 20, after V lost 9 bases and J lost 7 bases. The CDR3 runs to 16 residues. The V gene's germline CDR1 is LNHDA and CDR2 SQIVND (reference sequence). The DNA for the CDR3 is TGTGCCAGCGCTTCTTCTCCCGGGACAGTGGTGACTGGCTACACCTTC. Translated: CASASSPGTVVTGYTF.

The chain recombines TRBV3-1 (or the pseudogene TRBV3-2) with TRBJ2-7; D is unresolved. Per the germline V gene, CDR1 is LGHDT and CDR2 is YNNKEL (reference sequence). The CDR3 is made up of 12 amino acids. V dropped 2 bases and J dropped 3 bases, with 5 bases sitting between them. The CDR3 loop reads CASSQRDYEQYF. CDR3 DNA sequence: TGTGCCAGCAGCCAAAGGGACTACGAGCAGTACTTC.

V and J are TRBV18 and TRBJ1-2, with 8 bases lining up with TRBD1. The ends lost 5 bases at V and 8 bases at J; junction bases unmatched: 7. The CDR3 sequence is 13 residues long. Germline V gene sequence: CDR1 KGHSH, CDR2 LQKENI. The chain's CDR3 is CASSSLDREGYTF. As DNA, the CDR3 is TGTGCCAGCTCATCATTGGACAGGGAGGGCTACACCTTC.

The chain couples TRBV7-2 to TRBJ2-3; D is possibly TRBD2 (5 bases). The CDR3 totals 11 residues. With 8 bases removed from V and 6 bases from J, the gap between germline ends came to 9 bases. Germline lookup yields CDR1 SGHTA and CDR2 FQGNSA. The DNA for the CDR3 is TGTGCCAGCGGAGGTTCGGATACGCAGTATTTT. Its protein product is CASGGSDTQYF.

The rearrangement links TRBV28 to TRBJ1-4; 8 bases align to TRBD1. The CDR3 has 15 amino acids. Germline-derived CDR1 and CDR2 are MDHEN and SYDVKM. J was trimmed by 4 bases and V by 6 bases; bases with no gene match: 7. This chain's CDR3 is CASSSGGLDNEKLFF. The CDR3 DNA reads as TGTGCCAGCAGCTCAGGGGGCCTGGATAATGAAAAACTGTTTTTT.

The V call is TRBV10-2, the J call TRBJ1-1; D not resolved. The V gene lost 7 bases and the J gene lost 2 bases, with 14 bases spanning the gap. Germline lookup yields CDR1 WSHSY and CDR2 SAAADI. CDR3 size: 14 residues. Here the CDR3 DNA reads TGCGCCAGCACCACCGCGGGCTCCAACACTGAAGCTTTCTTT. Amino acid sequence: CASTTAGSNTEAFF.

Here the CDR3 reads CASSFGRAHGYTF. CDR3 nucleotide sequence: TGTGCCAGCAGTTTCGGCAGGGCTCATGGCTACACCTTC. The rearrangement links TRBV12-3 or TRBV12-4 to TRBJ1-2; a possible D gene is TRBD1 (5 bases). Trimming removed 3 bases at V and 6 bases at J, with 11 bases between. The CDR3 length is 13 residues.

The chain carries TRBV4-1 and TRBJ1-1; the D gene is possibly TRBD1 (5 bases). The germline V gene has CDR1 MGHRA and CDR2 YSYEKL. The CDR3 length is 16 residues. V gave up 3 bases and J gave up 0 bases, with 14 bases separating them. CDR3: CASSHPPGTVNTEAFF. The CDR3 DNA sequence: TGCGCCAGCAGCCATCCACCAGGGACGGTGAACACTGAAGCTTTCTTT.

The chain links TRBV15 to TRBJ1-5; D gene unclear. The length of the CDR3 is 16 residues. Germline CDR1 reads LNHNV; CDR2 reads YYDKDF (reference sequence). The V and J ends lost 3 bases and 1 base respectively, with 13 bases between them. CDR3: CATSSSGLGSNQPQHF. The CDR3 DNA reads as TGTGCCACCAGCAGCTCGGGTTTAGGGAGCAATCAGCCCCAGCATTTT.

The V call is TRBV10-2, the J call TRBJ2-2; TRBD1 matches at 8 bases. V lost 5 bases to trimming and J lost 1 base; unmatched junction nucleotides: 9. In germline, CDR1 is WSHSY, CDR2 SAAADI. CDR3 length: 17 residues. The CDR3 bases are TGCGCCAGCAGTTTGGGGGCGGGGACAGGGAACACCGGGGAGCTGTTTTTT. Protein: CASSLGAGTGNTGELFF.

The V and J genes are TRBV5-6 and TRBJ1-6; 7 bases agree with TRBD1. With 4 bases clipped from V and 7 bases from J, the junction kept 5 bases outside the gene matches. Germline V gene lookup returns CDR1 SGHDT and CDR2 YYEEEE. CDR3 length: 14 residues. In DNA form, the CDR3 reads TGTGCCAGCAGCCAGGGACAGAACAATTCACCCCTCCACTTT. It is translated as CASSQGQNNSPLHF. Looking up the rest from reference TRBV5-6 and TRBJ1-6 gives the full variable domain: DAGVTQSPTHLIKTRGQQVTLRCSPKSGHDTVSWYQQALGQGPQFIFQYYEEEERQRGNFPDRFSGHQFPNYSSELNVNALLLGDSALYLCASSQGQNNSPLHFGNGTRLTVT.

This sequence joins TRBV6-5 and TRBJ2-7, with 9 bases that match TRBD1. Germline CDR1 is MNHEY and CDR2 is SVGAGI. This CDR3 spans 16 amino acids. Trimming cost V 0 bases and J 1 base; bases outside gene matches: 4. The CDR3 DNA sequence: TGTGCCAGCAGTTACTCAGGTGGGACAGGGTCCTACGAGCAGTACTTC. It specifies CASSYSGGTGSYEQYF.